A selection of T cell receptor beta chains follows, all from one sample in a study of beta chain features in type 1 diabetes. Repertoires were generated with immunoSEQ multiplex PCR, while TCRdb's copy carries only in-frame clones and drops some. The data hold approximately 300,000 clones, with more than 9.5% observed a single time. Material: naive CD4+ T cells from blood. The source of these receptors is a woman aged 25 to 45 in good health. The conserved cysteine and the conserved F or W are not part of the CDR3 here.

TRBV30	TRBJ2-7	AWSAGLASTYEQY
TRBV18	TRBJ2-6	ASSSGGSGANVLT
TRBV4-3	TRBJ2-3	ASSTRQGIRADTQY
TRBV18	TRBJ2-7	ASSPEGLAGDEQY
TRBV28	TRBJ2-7	ASSLGTSGFYEQY
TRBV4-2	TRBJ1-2	ASSPRTGSNYGYT
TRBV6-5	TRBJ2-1	ASSYSQWGRDNEQF
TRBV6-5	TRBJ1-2	ASSLTGDLDYGYT
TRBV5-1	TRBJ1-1	ASSLFSPDTEAF
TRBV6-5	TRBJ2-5	ASSYSGGRETQY
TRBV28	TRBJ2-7	ASSAPRGISYEQY
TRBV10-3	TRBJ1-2	AISERGQGNYGYT
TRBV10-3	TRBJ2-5	AISELEETQY
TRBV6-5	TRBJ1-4	ASSYDRGLEKLF
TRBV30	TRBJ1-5	AWSRQGNQPQH
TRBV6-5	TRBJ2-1	ASSYAQGNNEQF
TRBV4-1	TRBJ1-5	ASSQGDRTGQPQH
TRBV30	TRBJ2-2	AWSTDLAGMTTGELF
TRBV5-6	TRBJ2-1	ASSLGAGDEQF
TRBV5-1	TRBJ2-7	ASSSTGGGYEQY
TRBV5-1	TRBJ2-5	ASSFKTSGTQETQY
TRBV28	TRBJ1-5	ASSRRQGGNQPQH
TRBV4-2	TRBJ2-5	ASSRGQQETQY
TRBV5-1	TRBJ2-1	ASSWGGSYNEQF
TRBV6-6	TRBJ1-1	ASSRGQGTEAF
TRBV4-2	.	ASSPGTSGIYEQY
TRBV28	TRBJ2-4	ASSQPTSGRGIQY
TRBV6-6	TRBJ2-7	ASSYSRGQNYEQY
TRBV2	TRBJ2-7	ASRADRAYEQY
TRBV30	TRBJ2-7	AWTTGQTTYEQY
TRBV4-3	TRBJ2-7	ASSQETGYLEQY
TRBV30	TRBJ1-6	AWADRWNSPLH
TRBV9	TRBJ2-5	ASSPALAGGSETQY
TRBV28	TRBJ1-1	ATFLNTEAF
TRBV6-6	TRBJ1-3	AGTDSYSGNTIY
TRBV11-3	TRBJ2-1	ASSLDSQAYNEQF
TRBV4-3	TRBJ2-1	ASSQDRGLELRNEQF
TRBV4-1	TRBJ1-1	ASSQDGRDTEAF
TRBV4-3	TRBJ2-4	ASSQDLGHPRY
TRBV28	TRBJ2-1	ASSLPSGRGGEQF
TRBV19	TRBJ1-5	ASSTYKQGGQPQH
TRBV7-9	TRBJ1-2	ASSFSAGYGYT
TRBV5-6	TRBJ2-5	ASSYRTSGGQETQY
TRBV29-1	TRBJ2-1	SVRLARYNEQF